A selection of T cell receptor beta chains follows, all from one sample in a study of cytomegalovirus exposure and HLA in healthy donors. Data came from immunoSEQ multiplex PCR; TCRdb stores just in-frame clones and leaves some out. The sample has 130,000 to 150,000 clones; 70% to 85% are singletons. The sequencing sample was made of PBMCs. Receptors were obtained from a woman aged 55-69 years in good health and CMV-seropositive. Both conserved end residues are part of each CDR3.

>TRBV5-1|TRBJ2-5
CASSPLGRTQETQYF
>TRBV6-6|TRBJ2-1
CASSYPRGLEGNEQFF
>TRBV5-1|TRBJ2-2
CASSYGQLNTGELFF
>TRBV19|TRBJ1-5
CASSPEGQIYQPQHF
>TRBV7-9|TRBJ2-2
CASSRMKRQVANTGELFF
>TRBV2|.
CASVGSGRGLYEQYF
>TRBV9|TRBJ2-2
CASSPRVGGSTTGELFF
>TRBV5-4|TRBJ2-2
CASRNTGEAGELFF
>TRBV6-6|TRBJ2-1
CASSYYEAGSYNEQFF
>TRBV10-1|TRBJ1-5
CASSDLTGGKGNQPQHF
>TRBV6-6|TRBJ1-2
CANGGGTF
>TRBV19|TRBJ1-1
CASRDMNTEAFF
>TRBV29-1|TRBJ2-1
CSVEWQRNEQFF
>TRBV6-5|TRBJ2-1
CASSYPPNEQFF
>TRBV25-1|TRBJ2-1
CASSETSGSDEQFF
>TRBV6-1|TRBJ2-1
CASSEGLGTGSFF
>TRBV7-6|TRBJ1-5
CASSRDFNQPQHF